The TCR beta chain under discussion was sequenced for a study of T cell changes during pregnancy in multiple sclerosis. Produced via immunoSEQ multiplex PCR; TCRdb's table is partial and in-frame only. The data show some 60,000 clones, with about nine tenths seen just once and about 0.38% held by the top ten. Germline loops: CDR1 LNHDA, CDR2 SQIVND (reference sequence). V lost 5 bases to trimming and J lost 2 bases; unmatched junction nucleotides: 3. The CDR3 is 15 amino acids. The chain couples TRBV19 to TRBJ2-1, with TRBD2 identical over 10 bases. This receptor was taken from a female donor with multiple sclerosis, enrolled in a pregnancy study. The sequenced sample was CD4+ T cells from peripheral blood mononuclear cells, obtained in the third trimester of pregnancy. The CDR3 region has the DNA TGTGCCAGTAGTCTCAGCGGGGGGGCCTACAATGAGCAGTTCTTC. Translation gives CASSLSGGAYNEQFF.